This T cell receptor (beta chain) derives from a study of chemoradiotherapy in HPV16-positive cancers. On the study more broadly: Candidate HPV-specific T-cell clones and common TCR motifs came from functional assays in a couple of HPV16-positive patients.

This table comes from immunoSEQ multiplex PCR, and its TCRdb copy is limited to in-frame clones, with some not included. The sample records around 6,600 clones, roughly four fifths being singletons. Trimming left V 2 bases short and J 2 bases short, with 16 bases between. Per germline, CDR1 SGDLS and CDR2 YYNGEE. CDR3 length: 17 amino acids. This clone showed up just once. Its antigen is currently unknown. Whole-study results and caveats: In HPV16-positive patients, HPV-responsive T-cell expansion tracked better recurrence-free survival.

The sample consisted of tumor tissue, taken from a patient who underwent chemoradiotherapy. This chain uses TRBV9 with TRBJ2-2, with D possibly called TRBD1 or TRBD2 (6 bases each). The sequence was obtained from a human donor with HPV-associated anogenital cancer. CDR3 protein: CASSVVGKGGNTGELFF. The CDR3 DNA sequence: TGTGCCAGCAGCGTCGTCGGGAAGGGGGGAAACACCGGGGAGCTGTTTTTT.